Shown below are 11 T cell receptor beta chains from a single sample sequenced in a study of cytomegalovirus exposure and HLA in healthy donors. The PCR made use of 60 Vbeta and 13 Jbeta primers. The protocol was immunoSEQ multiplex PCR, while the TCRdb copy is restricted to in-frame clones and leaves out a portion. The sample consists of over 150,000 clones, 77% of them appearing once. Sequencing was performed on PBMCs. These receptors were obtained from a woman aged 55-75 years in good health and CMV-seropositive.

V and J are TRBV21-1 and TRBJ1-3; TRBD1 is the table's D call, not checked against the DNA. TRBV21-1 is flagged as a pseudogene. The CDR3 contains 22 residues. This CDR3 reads CASSKVDKAGNNLSSSGNTIYF. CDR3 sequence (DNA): TGTGCCAGCAGCAAGGTTGACAAGGCAGGGAATAATCTCAGCTCCTCTGGAAACACCATATATTTT.

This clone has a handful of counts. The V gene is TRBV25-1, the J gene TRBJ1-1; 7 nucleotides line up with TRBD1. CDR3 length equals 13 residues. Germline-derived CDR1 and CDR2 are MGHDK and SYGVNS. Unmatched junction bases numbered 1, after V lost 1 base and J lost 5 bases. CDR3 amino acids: CASSESGGTEAFF. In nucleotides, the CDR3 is TGTGCCAGCAGTGAATCAGGGGGAACTGAAGCTTTCTTT.

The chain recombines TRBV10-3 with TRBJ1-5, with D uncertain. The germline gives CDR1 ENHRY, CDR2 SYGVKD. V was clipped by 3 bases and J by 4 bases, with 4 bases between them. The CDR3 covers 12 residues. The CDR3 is CAISDQNQPQHF. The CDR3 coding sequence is TGTGCCATCAGTGATCAAAATCAGCCCCAGCATTTT.

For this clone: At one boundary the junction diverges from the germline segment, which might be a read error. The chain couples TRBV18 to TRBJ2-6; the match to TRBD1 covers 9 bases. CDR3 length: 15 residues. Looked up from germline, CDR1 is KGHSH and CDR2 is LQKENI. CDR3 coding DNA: TGTGCCAGCTCAAACAGGGGGCAAGGGGCCAACGGCCTGACTTTC. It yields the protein CASSNRGQGANGLTF.

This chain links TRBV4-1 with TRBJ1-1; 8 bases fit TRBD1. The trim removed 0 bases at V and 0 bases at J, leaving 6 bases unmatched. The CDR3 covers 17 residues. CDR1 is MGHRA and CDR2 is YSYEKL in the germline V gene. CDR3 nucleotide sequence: TGCGCCAGCAGCCAAGATCAGGACAGGGTCATGAACACTGAAGCTTTCTTT. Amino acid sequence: CASSQDQDRVMNTEAFF.

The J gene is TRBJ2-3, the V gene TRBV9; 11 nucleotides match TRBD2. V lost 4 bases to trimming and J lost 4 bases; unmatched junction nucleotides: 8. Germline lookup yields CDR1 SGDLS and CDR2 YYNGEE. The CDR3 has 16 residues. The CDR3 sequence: CASSPRDSGGADTQYF. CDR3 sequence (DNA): TGTGCCAGCAGCCCCCGGGATAGCGGGGGGGCAGATACGCAGTATTTT.

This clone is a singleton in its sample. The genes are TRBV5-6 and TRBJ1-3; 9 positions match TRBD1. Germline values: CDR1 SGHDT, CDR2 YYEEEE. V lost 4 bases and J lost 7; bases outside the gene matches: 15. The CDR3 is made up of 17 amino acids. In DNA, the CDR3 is TGTGCCAGCAGCACCTCACTACAGGGGGCGAGGCTGAACACCATATATTTT. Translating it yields CASSTSLQGARLNTIYF.

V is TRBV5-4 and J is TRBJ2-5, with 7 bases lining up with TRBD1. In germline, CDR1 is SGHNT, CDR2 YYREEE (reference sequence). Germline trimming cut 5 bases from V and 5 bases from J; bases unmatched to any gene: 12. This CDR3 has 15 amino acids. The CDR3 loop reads CASRSVLQGQETQYF. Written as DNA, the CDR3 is TGTGCCAGCAGGTCCGTCTTACAGGGGCAGGAGACCCAGTACTTC.

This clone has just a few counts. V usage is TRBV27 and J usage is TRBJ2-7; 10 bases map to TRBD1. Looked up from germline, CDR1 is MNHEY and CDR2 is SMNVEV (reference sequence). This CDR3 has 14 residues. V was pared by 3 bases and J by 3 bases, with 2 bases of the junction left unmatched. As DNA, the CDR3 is TGTGCCAGCAGTTTTGGGACAGGGGTCTACGAGCAGTACTTC. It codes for CASSFGTGVYEQYF.

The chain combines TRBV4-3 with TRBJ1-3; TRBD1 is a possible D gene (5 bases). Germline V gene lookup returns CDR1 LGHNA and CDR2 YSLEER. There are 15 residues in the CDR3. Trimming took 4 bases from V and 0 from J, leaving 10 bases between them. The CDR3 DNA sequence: TGCGCCAGCAGCCGCGGGACCCTCTCTGGAAACACCATATATTTT. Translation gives CASSRGTLSGNTIYF.

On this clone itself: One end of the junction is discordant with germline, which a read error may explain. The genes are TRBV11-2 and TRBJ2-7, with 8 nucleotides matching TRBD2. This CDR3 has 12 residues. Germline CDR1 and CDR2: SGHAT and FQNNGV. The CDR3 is CASSSAGGGKNF. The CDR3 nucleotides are TGTGCCAGCAGCAGCGCCGGGGGGGGGAAGAACTTC.